The 21 T cell receptor beta chains in this list originate from one sample, sequenced in a study of identical twins. Via MiXCR, TCRdb re-called the 5' RACE reads, giving one row per CDR3 protein. The sample has around 1.7 million distinct CDR3 sequences; under 35% are singletons. Sample: cord blood. The source is a newborn girl in good health.

The chain combines TRBV28 with TRBJ2-7; 11 positions match TRBD2. The CDR3 has 17 residues. Germline lookup yields CDR1 MDHEN and CDR2 SYDVKM. J was trimmed by 3 bases and V by 4 bases; bases with no gene match: 11. CDR3 region: CASSSGGLGTSGYEQYF. CDR3 sequence (DNA): TGTGCCAGCAGTTCAGGGGGTTTGGGGACTAGCGGCTACGAGCAGTACTTC. Filled out from reference TRBV28 and TRBJ2-7, the complete variable domain reads DVKVTQSSRYLVKRTGEKVFLECVQDMDHENMFWYRQDPGLGLRLIYFSYDVKMKEKGDIPEGYSVSREKKERFSLILESASTNQTSMYLCASSSGGLGTSGYEQYFGPGTRLTVT.

The chain uses TRBV12-3 or TRBV12-4 and TRBJ1-1; D gene unclear. Trimming stripped 2 bases from V and 0 bases from J, with 22 bases between. This CDR3 region has 19 residues. The DNA for the CDR3 is TGTGCCAGCAGTTTACGTCTGAGAAGGCAGAACCTGATGAACACTGAAGCTTTCTTT. Translation gives CASSLRLRRQNLMNTEAFF.

This clonotype was counted between two and nine times. The rearrangement links TRBV28 to TRBJ1-2; D unresolved. Germline CDR1 is MDHEN and CDR2 is SYDVKM. V dropped 3 bases and J dropped 1 base, with 12 bases sitting between them. This CDR3 spans 15 amino acids. Here the CDR3 reads CASSLEQRSNYGYTF. CDR3 bases: TGTGCCAGCAGTTTGGAACAGCGAAGTAACTATGGCTACACCTTC.

This clonotype has more than one count but fewer than ten. The chain is built from TRBV20-1 and TRBJ1-1, with D tentatively TRBD1 (6 bases). V was pared by 0 bases and J by 0 bases, with 8 bases between. This CDR3 spans 14 amino acids. CDR1 is DFQATT and CDR2 is SNEGSKA in the germline V gene (reference sequence). Here the CDR3 reads CSARDGGLNTEAFF. Here the CDR3 DNA reads TGCAGTGCTAGAGACGGGGGGCTGAACACTGAAGCTTTCTTT.

This clonotype has more than one count but fewer than ten. The chain combines TRBV7-2 with TRBJ2-7; TRBD1 matches 9 bases. Germline CDR1 reads SGHTA; CDR2 reads FQGNSA. The CDR3 consists of 14 residues. V was clipped by 5 bases and J by 6 bases; unmatched bases: 8. The CDR3 sequence is CASSIRDRDSEQYF. The CDR3 DNA follows: TGTGCCAGCAGCATCCGGGACAGGGATAGCGAGCAGTACTTC.

This clonotype was detected a few times. The CDR3 coding sequence is TGTGCCAGCAGTTTTGGGGAGGGTACGCAGTATTTT. Encoded protein: CASSFGEGTQYF. This chain links TRBV27 with TRBJ2-3, with 7 bases fitting TRBD2. CDR3 length: 12 residues. CDR1 is MNHEY and CDR2 is SMNVEV in the germline V gene (reference sequence). Trimming took 3 bases from V and 8 from J; bases not matched to a gene: 2.

In the case of this clonotype: One junction end disagrees with the germline gene, perhaps due to a read error. The J gene is TRBJ2-5, the V gene TRBV28; no definite D call. The germline gives CDR1 MDHEN, CDR2 SYDVKM. The CDR3 is 12 residues long. The CDR3 protein is CASSLGLETQNF. Here the CDR3 DNA reads TGTGCCAGCAGTCTCGGGCTTGAGACCCAGAACTTC. Full variable domain (outside the CDR3, taken from reference TRBV28 and TRBJ2-5): DVKVTQSSRYLVKRTGEKVFLECVQDMDHENMFWYRQDPGLGLRLIYFSYDVKMKEKGDIPEGYSVSREKKERFSLILESASTNQTSMYLCASSLGLETQNFGPGTRLLVL.

The V call is TRBV5-1, the J call TRBJ2-5; D could derive from TRBD1 or TRBD2 (6 bases each). V lost 1 base, J lost 5 bases, and 12 bases lay in between. CDR1 is SGHRS, CDR2 YFSETQ, per germline. This CDR3 is 14 amino acids long. The CDR3: CASSLRGALETQYF. The CDR3 region has the DNA TGCGCCAGCAGCTTGAGGGGGGCCTTGGAGACCCAGTACTTC.

J is TRBJ2-1 and V is TRBV20-1, with a tentative D call TRBD2 (5 bases). Germline V lookup: CDR1 DFQATT, CDR2 SNEGSKA (reference sequence). This CDR3 region has 14 residues. V lost 5 bases, J lost 0 bases, and 11 bases lay in between. The CDR3 here is CSAEPRGSYNEQFF. CDR3 nucleotide sequence: TGCAGTGCTGAGCCCCGGGGCTCCTACAATGAGCAGTTCTTC.

V usage is TRBV12-3 or TRBV12-4 and J usage is TRBJ1-5; no reliable D call. CDR3 size: 15 residues. V was trimmed by 7 bases and J by 0 bases, leaving 13 bases between them. DNA for the CDR3: TGTGCCAGCACCTCGGTAGGGTCTAGCAATCAGCCCCAGCATTTT. Amino acids: CASTSVGSSNQPQHF.

The table lists this clonotype with a few counts. The gene calls are TRBV24-1 and TRBJ2-3; 9 positions agree with TRBD1. Unmatched junction bases numbered 8, after V lost 4 bases and J lost 4 bases. This CDR3 region has 16 residues. Germline V gene sequence: CDR1 KGHDR, CDR2 SFDVKD. The CDR3: CATSDYRGQGPDTQYF. For the CDR3, the DNA is TGTGCCACCAGTGACTACCGGGGACAGGGCCCAGATACGCAGTATTTT.

A word on this clonotype: A read error may produce the germline difference seen at one junction end. The chain couples TRBV12-3 or TRBV12-4 to TRBJ2-3; D possibly corresponds to TRBD1 (6 bases). This CDR3 region has 15 residues. For the CDR3, the DNA is TGTGCCAGCAGTCAAAACCGGGACAACGCAGATGCGCAGTATTTT. Translated: CASSQNRDNADAQYF.

V usage is TRBV5-1 and J usage is TRBJ2-5; 10 bases line up with TRBD1. The CDR3 is made up of 15 amino acids. V was pared by 6 bases and J by 3 bases, with 8 bases of the junction left unmatched. Germline V CDR1 and CDR2: SGHRS, YFSETQ. As DNA, the CDR3 is TGCGCCAGCACCTCTGCGGGACAGGGGAAAGAGACCCAGTACTTC. It translates to CASTSAGQGKETQYF.

With regard to this clonotype: One junction end does not reproduce the germline sequence, and a read error may be involved. This chain uses TRBV28 with TRBJ2-4, with 13 bases lining up with TRBD2. This CDR3 region has 15 residues. The V gene's germline CDR1 is MDHEN and CDR2 SYDVKM. In DNA form, the CDR3 reads TGTGCCAGCACCGGACTAGCGGGAGCCGAAAACATTCAGTACTTC. It is translated as CASTGLAGAENIQYF.

This clonotype was recorded a few times. CDR3 sequence (DNA): TGCAGTGCTAGTCGACTAGCCTATCTCTACGAGCAGTACTTC. Protein product: CSASRLAYLYEQYF. The chain employs TRBV20-1 and TRBJ2-4; 7 bases fit TRBD2. The J call may be mistaken, given a closer DNA end match to TRBJ2-7. Germline values: CDR1 DFQATT, CDR2 SNEGSKA (reference sequence). This CDR3 is 14 amino acids long.

This clonotype showed up just a few times. The chain recombines TRBV5-1 with TRBJ2-5, with no clear D. The V end was cut by 0 bases, the J end by 9 bases, with 15 bases between. This CDR3 contains 14 residues. The V gene's germline CDR1 is SGHRS and CDR2 YFSETQ. The DNA for the CDR3 is TGCGCCAGCAGCTTGGTACCCTCCGGGCTTTCCCAGTACTTC. It encodes CASSLVPSGLSQYF. The full variable domain, its missing parts supplied by reference TRBV5-1 and TRBJ2-5, is KAGVTQTPRYLIKTRGQQVTLSCSPISGHRSVSWYQQTPGQGLQFLFEYFSETQRNKGNFPGRFSGRQFSNSRSEMNVSTLELGDSALYLCASSLVPSGLSQYFGPGTRLLVL.

The chain recombines TRBV20-1 with TRBJ2-7; 11 nucleotides line up with TRBD2. This CDR3 spans 15 amino acids. J gave up 0 bases and V 4 bases, and 5 bases lay outside the gene matches. Germline CDR1 DFQATT, CDR2 SNEGSKA (reference sequence). CDR3 coding DNA: TGCAGTGCTACTTTAGCGGGAGGGCTCTCCTACGAGCAGTACTTC. It is translated as CSATLAGGLSYEQYF.

V usage is TRBV5-1 and J usage is TRBJ2-1; 13 bases line up with TRBD2. V shed 1 base, J shed 9 bases, and the junction held 7 bases outside the gene matches. CDR1 and CDR2 from the germline V gene are SGHRS and YFSETQ. The CDR3 totals 16 residues. CDR3 residues: CASSLPGLAGAIEQFF. The CDR3 region has the DNA TGCGCCAGCAGCTTGCCCGGACTAGCGGGAGCGATTGAGCAGTTCTTC.

The chain joins TRBV27 to TRBJ2-3; D gene uncertain. The CDR3 is made up of 16 amino acids. The germline V gene encodes CDR1 MNHEY and CDR2 SMNVEV (reference sequence). V was pared by 2 bases and J by 3 bases, with 15 bases between. The CDR3 DNA reads as TGTGCCAGCAGTTTAGGACCAGCCGGATTAACAGATACGCAGTATTTT. This sequence encodes CASSLGPAGLTDTQYF.

The J gene is TRBJ2-1, the V gene TRBV27; 9 bases are a match to TRBD2. V lost 5 bases and J lost 5; bases outside the gene matches: 10. The CDR3 loop spans 16 amino acids. Germline V CDR1 and CDR2: MNHEY, SMNVEV (reference sequence). CDR3 coding DNA: TGTGCCAGCAGTCCTCTTGGTAGCGGGAGCCACAATGAGCAGTTCTTC. This encodes CASSPLGSGSHNEQFF.

Turning to this clonotype: A read error may account for a junction end that differs from germline. The chain links TRBV5-1 to TRBJ2-3; D is uncertain. Germline values: CDR1 SGHRS, CDR2 YFSETQ. This CDR3 has 14 residues. CDR3 in DNA: TGCGCCAGCAGCTTGGACATACGCACAGATACACAGTATTTT. Residues: CASSLDIRTDTQYF.